This T cell receptor beta chain was obtained from a study of CD8+CD57+ T cells in acquired aplastic anemia. Both TCR beta VDJ combination and CDR3 sequence profiling were carried out. Genomic DNA was the template for this profiling. MiXCR, applied by TCRdb to the reads, yields one record per CDR3 protein. In the table there are tens of thousands of distinct CDR3 sequences, 76% of which are singletons. From germline, CDR1 is LNHDA and CDR2 SQIVND (reference sequence). Trimming cost V 4 bases and J 4 bases; bases outside gene matches: 2. The CDR3 has 13 residues. The chain has TRBV19 and TRBJ1-1; 8 nucleotides match TRBD1. The sample taken for sequencing was sorted CD4+, CD8+, or CD8+CD57+ T cells (not recorded which) from PBMCs. The receptor's source is a human donor in good health, serving as a control. CDR3 sequence reads: CASSRQGPTEAFF. CDR3 in DNA: TGTGCCAGTAGTAGACAGGGGCCCACTGAAGCTTTCTTT.